Listed here is a single T cell receptor beta chain. The same CDR3 can be traced to other DNA sequences in this sample. This sample was taken from a study of T cell responses to AZD1222 COVID-19 vaccine. The CDR3 is 13 amino acids. From germline, CDR1 is LGHDT and CDR2 YNNKEL (reference sequence). V dropped 4 bases and J dropped 2 bases, with 6 bases sitting between them. The repertoire was sequenced with immunoSEQ multiplex PCR; TCRdb's copy has only in-frame clones and lacks some. This sample has 86,000 or so clones, with around 83% found just once. The chain employs TRBV3-1 (or the pseudogene TRBV3-2) and TRBJ1-5; D remains unclear. This clonotype originated in an adult who received the AZD1222 COVID-19 vaccine. The specimen was peripheral blood, collected 28 days after the second AZD1222 dose. CDR3 region: CASSPPGNQPQHF. CDR3 DNA: TGTGCCAGCAGCCCCCCGGGCAATCAGCCCCAGCATTTT.